These 13 T cell receptor beta chains came from one sample sequenced in a study of shared clonotypes between healthy human individuals. Selected positively for CCR7 and CD45RO-negative, naive CD8 cells excluded terminally differentiated effector memory CD45RA+ cells. Some clones are missing from TCRdb's copy, which holds only in-frame ones; the method was immunoSEQ multiplex PCR. The sample holds millions of clones, about 93% seen once. The sample consisted of naive CD8+ T cells from PBMCs. These receptors all come from a man aged 18 to 35 in good health. Some clones in this sample may be carry-over from other donors' samples.

As for this clone: One end of the junction is discordant with germline, which a read error may explain. The chain joins TRBV7-3 to TRBJ2-2, with D possibly TRBD2 on 6 matching bases. Germline V CDR1 and CDR2: SGHTA, FQGTGA. The length of the CDR3 is 15 residues. In nucleotides, the CDR3 is TGTGCCAGCAGCTTAACAGGGAGGAACGCCGGGGAGCTGTTTTTT. Its protein is CASSLTGRNAGELFF.

The chain combines TRBV4-1 with TRBJ2-7; D unclear. The CDR3 has 14 amino acids. V lost 4 bases and J lost 6, with 16 bases in between. Germline V lookup: CDR1 MGHRA, CDR2 YSYEKL. This CDR3 reads CASSPSPGSPEQYF. The CDR3 coding sequence is TGCGCCAGCAGCCCATCCCCCGGGTCGCCCGAGCAGTACTTC.

This clone was counted between two and nine times. The chain uses TRBV19 and TRBJ1-1, with D perhaps TRBD1 (6 bases). This CDR3 is built from 13 residues. CDR1 is LNHDA, CDR2 SQIVND, per germline (reference sequence). Trimming pared 6 bases from V and 5 bases from J, leaving 13 bases between. The CDR3 reads CASRLQGGTEAFF. CDR3 DNA: TGTGCCAGTAGATTACAGGGAGGGACTGAAGCTTTCTTT.

V and J are TRBV4-3 and TRBJ1-1, with D unclear. CDR1 and CDR2 (germline): LGHNA, YSLEER. Trimming stripped 0 bases from V and 6 bases from J, with 8 bases between. This CDR3 has 13 amino acids. CDR3 sequence reads: CASSQDPVSEAFF. The DNA of the CDR3 is TGCGCCAGCAGCCAAGATCCGGTTTCTGAAGCTTTCTTT.

The rearrangement uses TRBV19 and TRBJ1-4; the match to TRBD1 covers 9 bases. Germline V gene lookup returns CDR1 LNHDA and CDR2 SQIVND (reference sequence). The CDR3 length is 14 residues. Trimming took 7 bases from V and 10 from J; bases not matched to a gene: 10. The CDR3 here is CASTPRDREGKLFF. CDR3 nucleotide sequence: TGTGCCAGTACCCCCCGGGACAGGGAGGGAAAACTGTTTTTT.

The chain couples TRBV14 to TRBJ2-2; no clear D. Trimming left V 5 bases short and J 3 bases short, with 16 bases between. The CDR3 consists of 16 residues. Germline-derived CDR1 and CDR2 are SGHDN and FVKESK. CDR3 protein: CASSEKVNWDTGELFF. The CDR3 nucleotides are TGTGCCAGCAGCGAAAAGGTTAACTGGGACACCGGGGAGCTGTTTTTT. Looking up the rest from reference TRBV14 and TRBJ2-2 gives the full variable domain: EAGVTQFPSHSVIEKGQTVTLRCDPISGHDNLYWYRRVMGKEIKFLLHFVKESKQDESGMPNNRFLAERTGGTYSTLKVQPAELEDSGVYFCASSEKVNWDTGELFFGEGSRLTVL.

The chain uses TRBV10-3 and TRBJ2-7; the D gene is possibly TRBD1 (8 bases). The germline gives CDR1 ENHRY, CDR2 SYGVKD. The CDR3 has 18 amino acids. Trimming took off 2 bases at V and 6 bases at J, with 26 bases between the two ends. The CDR3 bases are TGTGCCATCAGTGAGACCCCAGGGGGCAGTCGATCGGGGGGCGAGCAGTACTTC. Translated, it gives CAISETPGGSRSGGEQYF.

This clone was found a few times. In DNA form, the CDR3 reads TGTGCCAGCAGTTACGAAGCTAACTATGGCTACACCTTC. Translating gives CASSYEANYGYTF. The rearrangement links TRBV25-1 to TRBJ1-2; D unclear. V was shortened by 5 bases and J by 0 bases, with 7 bases between the two germline ends. Germline CDR1 reads MGHDK; CDR2 reads SYGVNS. The CDR3 covers 13 residues.

The chain couples TRBV11-2 to TRBJ2-1; the D gene is possibly TRBD2 (5 bases). The CDR3 loop spans 13 amino acids. Germline V gene sequence: CDR1 SGHAT, CDR2 FQNNGV. The V end lost 5 bases, the J end lost 3 bases, and 8 bases lay between the germline ends. The CDR3 nucleotides are TGTGCCAGCAGCAACCGGGACTACAATGAGCAGTTCTTC. It encodes CASSNRDYNEQFF.

V is TRBV6-1 and J is TRBJ2-7, with 9 bases lining up with TRBD1. After removal of 6 bases from V and 5 bases from J, the junction contained 8 bases not matched to a gene. The CDR3 loop spans 14 amino acids. CDR1 MNHNS and CDR2 SASEGT come from the germline V gene. The CDR3 DNA reads as TGTGCCAGCAGGCCCGGGACAGGGCACCACGAGCAGTACTTC. Translating gives CASRPGTGHHEQYF.

The V and J genes are TRBV9 and TRBJ2-3, with a tentative D call TRBD2 (6 bases). The CDR3 is 16 amino acids. Germline V lookup: CDR1 SGDLS, CDR2 YYNGEE. The germline V and J ends were trimmed by 3 bases and 1 base, with 15 bases remaining between them. The CDR3 is CASSGESGPRTDTQYF. CDR3 coding DNA: TGTGCCAGCAGCGGTGAGAGCGGGCCTCGCACAGATACGCAGTATTTT. Based on the CDR3 plus reference TRBV9 and TRBJ2-3, the full variable domain is DSGVTQTPKHLITATGQRVTLRCSPRSGDLSVYWYQQSLDQGLQFLIQYYNGEERAKGNILERFSAQQFPDLHSELNLSSLELGDSALYFCASSGESGPRTDTQYFGPGTRLTVL.

Remarks on this clone: Other DNA sequences in this sample translate to the same CDR3. This chain connects TRBV19 to TRBJ2-1; 8 nucleotides agree with TRBD2. From germline, CDR1 is LNHDA and CDR2 SQIVND (reference sequence). The CDR3 spans 15 residues. Unmatched junction bases numbered 8, after V lost 3 bases and J lost 7 bases. CDR3 sequence (DNA): TGTGCCAGTAGTATTGTGGCGGGAGGATCTAATGAGCAGTTCTTC. The encoded protein is CASSIVAGGSNEQFF.

V usage is TRBV28 and J usage is TRBJ2-5, with 8 bases matching TRBD2. V lost 7 bases and J lost 5; bases outside the gene matches: 9. From germline, CDR1 is MDHEN and CDR2 SYDVKM. CDR3 length: 14 amino acids. The CDR3 here is CASKTAGEVETQYF. The CDR3 coding sequence is TGTGCCAGCAAAACAGCGGGAGAGGTGGAGACCCAGTACTTC.